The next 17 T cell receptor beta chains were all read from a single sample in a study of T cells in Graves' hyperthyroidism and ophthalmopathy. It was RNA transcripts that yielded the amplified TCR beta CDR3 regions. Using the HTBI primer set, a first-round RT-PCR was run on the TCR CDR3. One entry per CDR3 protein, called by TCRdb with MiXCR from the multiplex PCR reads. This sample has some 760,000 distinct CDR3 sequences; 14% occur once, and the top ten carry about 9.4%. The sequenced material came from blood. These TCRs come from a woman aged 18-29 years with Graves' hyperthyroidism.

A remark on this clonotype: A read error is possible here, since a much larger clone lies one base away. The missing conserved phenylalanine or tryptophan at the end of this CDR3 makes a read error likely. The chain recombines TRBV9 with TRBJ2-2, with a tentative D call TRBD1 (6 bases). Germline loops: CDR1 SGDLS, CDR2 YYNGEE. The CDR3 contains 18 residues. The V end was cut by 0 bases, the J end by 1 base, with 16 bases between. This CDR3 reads CASSVAPTGSGNTGELFL. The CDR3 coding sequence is TGTGCCAGCAGCGTAGCCCCTACAGGGAGCGGGAACACCGGGGAGCTGTTTTTA.

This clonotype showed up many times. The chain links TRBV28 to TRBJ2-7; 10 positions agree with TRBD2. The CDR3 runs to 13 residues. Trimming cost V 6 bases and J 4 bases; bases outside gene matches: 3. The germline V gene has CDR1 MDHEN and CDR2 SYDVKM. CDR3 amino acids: CASRLAGIYEQYF. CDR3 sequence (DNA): TGTGCCAGCAGACTAGCGGGAATATACGAGCAGTACTTC.

CDR3 loop: CASSQDWGLAGNTGELFF. In nucleotides, the CDR3 is TGTGCCAGCAGCCAAGACTGGGGACTAGCGGGAAACACCGGGGAGCTGTTTTTT. The chain uses TRBV3-1 and TRBJ2-2, with 13 bases matching TRBD2. The junction had 3 bases not matched to a gene; V was cut back by 0 bases and J by 2 bases. The CDR3 length is 18 residues. The V gene's germline CDR1 is LGHDT and CDR2 YNNKEL (reference sequence).

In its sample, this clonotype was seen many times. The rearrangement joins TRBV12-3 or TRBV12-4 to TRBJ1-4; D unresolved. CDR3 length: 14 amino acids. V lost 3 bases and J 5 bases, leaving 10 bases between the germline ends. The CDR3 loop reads CASSFEIGNEKLFF. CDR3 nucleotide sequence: TGTGCCAGCAGTTTCGAGATCGGGAATGAAAAACTGTTTTTT.

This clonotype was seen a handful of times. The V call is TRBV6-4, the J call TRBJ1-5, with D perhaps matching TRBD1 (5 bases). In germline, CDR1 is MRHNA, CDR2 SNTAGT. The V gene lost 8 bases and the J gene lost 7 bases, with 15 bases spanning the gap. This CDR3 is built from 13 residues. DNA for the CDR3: TGTGCCAGCGCCCCTTGGCAGGGACAGCCCCAGCATTTT. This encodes CASAPWQGQPQHF.

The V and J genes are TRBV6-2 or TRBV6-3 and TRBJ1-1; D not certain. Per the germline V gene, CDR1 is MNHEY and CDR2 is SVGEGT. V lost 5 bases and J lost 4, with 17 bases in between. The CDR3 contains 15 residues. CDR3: CASSPRVWAGTEAFF. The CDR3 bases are TGTGCCAGCAGTCCCCGGGTGTGGGCTGGCACTGAAGCTTTCTTT.

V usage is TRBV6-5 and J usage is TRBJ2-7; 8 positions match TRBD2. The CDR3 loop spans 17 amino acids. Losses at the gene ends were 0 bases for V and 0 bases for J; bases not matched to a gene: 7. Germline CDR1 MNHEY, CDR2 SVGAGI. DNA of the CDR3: TGTGCCAGCAGTTACTCGATCAGCGGGAGACACTCCTACGAGCAGTACTTC. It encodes CASSYSISGRHSYEQYF.

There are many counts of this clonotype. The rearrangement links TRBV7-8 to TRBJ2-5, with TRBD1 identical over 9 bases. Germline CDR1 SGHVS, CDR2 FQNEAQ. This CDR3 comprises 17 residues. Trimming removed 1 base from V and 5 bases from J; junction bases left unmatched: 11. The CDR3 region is CASSLGQGEYSWETQYF. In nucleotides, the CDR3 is TGTGCCAGCAGCTTAGGACAGGGGGAATATAGTTGGGAGACCCAGTACTTC.

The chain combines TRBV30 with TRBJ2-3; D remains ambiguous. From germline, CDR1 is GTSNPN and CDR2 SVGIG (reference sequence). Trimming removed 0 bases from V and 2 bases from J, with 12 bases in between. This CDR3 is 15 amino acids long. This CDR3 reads CAWSVPEPFTDTQYF. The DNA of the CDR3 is TGTGCCTGGAGTGTACCCGAGCCCTTCACAGATACGCAGTATTTT.

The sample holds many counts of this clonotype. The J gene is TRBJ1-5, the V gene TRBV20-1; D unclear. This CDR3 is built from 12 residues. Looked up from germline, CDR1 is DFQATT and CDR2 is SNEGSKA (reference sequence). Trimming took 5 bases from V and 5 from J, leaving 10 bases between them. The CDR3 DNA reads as TGCAGTGCTGTGACCCGGGATCAGCCCCAGCATTTT. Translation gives CSAVTRDQPQHF.

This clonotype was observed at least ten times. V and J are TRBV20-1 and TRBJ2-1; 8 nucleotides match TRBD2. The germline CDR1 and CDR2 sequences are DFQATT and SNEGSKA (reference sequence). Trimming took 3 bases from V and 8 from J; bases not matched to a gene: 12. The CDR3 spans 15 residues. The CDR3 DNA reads TGCAGTGCTAGGCAAGCGGGAGTAGTACTCGATGAGCAGTTCTTC. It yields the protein CSARQAGVVLDEQFF.

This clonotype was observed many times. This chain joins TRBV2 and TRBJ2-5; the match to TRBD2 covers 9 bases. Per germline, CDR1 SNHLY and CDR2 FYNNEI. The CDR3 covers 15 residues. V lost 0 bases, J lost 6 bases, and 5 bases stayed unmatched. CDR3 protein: CASSEARAGGKTQYF. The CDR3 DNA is TGTGCCAGCAGTGAAGCGCGAGCGGGAGGAAAGACCCAGTACTTC. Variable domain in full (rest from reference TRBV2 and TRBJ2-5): EPEVTQTPSHQVTQMGQEVILRCVPISNHLYFYWYRQILGQKVEFLVSFYNNEISEKSEIFDDQFSVERPDGSNFTLKIRSTKLEDSAMYFCASSEARAGGKTQYFGPGTRLLVL.

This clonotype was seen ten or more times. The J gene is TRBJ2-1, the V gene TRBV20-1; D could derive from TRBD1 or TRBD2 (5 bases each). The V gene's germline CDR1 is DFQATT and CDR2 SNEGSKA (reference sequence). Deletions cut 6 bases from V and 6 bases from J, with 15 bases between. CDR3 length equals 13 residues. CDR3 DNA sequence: TGCAGTGCCCCCTTGGGGGACCGCAATGAGCAGTTCTTC. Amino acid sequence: CSAPLGDRNEQFF.

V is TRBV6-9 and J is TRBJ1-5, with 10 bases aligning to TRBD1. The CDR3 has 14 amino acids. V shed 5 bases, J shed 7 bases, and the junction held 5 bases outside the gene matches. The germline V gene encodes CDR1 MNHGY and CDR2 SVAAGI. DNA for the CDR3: TGTGCCAGCAGTCCTTCGACAGGGGGCCAGCCCCAGCATTTT. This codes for CASSPSTGGQPQHF.

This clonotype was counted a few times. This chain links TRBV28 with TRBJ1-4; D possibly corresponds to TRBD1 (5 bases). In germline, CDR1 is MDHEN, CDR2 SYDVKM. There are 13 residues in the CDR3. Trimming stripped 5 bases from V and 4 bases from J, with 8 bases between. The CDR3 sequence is CASSGGHNEKLFF. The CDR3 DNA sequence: TGTGCCAGCAGTGGCGGACATAATGAAAAACTGTTTTTT.

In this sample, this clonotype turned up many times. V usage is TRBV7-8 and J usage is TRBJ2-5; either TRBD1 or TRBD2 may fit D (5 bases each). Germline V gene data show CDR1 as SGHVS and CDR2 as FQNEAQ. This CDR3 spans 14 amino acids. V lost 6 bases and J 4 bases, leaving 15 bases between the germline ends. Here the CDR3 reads CASRQDRAGETQYF. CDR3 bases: TGTGCCAGCAGACAGGACCGTGCGGGAGAGACCCAGTACTTC.

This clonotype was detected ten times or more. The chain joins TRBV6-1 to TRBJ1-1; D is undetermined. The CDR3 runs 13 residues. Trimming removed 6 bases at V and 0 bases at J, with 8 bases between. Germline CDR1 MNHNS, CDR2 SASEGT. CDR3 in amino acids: CASRLTVNTEAFF. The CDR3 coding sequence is TGTGCCAGCAGGTTAACGGTGAACACTGAAGCTTTCTTT.